These 13 T cell receptor beta chains were all obtained from the same sample, sequenced in a study of T cell repertoires in cytomegalovirus infection. MiXCR, run by TCRdb on the reads, gives a single entry per CDR3 protein. The data show approximately 500,000 distinct CDR3 sequences, with 16% seen just once and under 30% held by the top ten. Sequencing was carried out using CD8+ T cells from PBMCs. Receptors were obtained from a human donor in good health (CMV status not recorded). Some clones in this sample may be carry-over from other donors' samples.

This chain joins TRBV5-4 and TRBJ1-2, with TRBD1 as a possible D gene (6 bases). V was clipped by 8 bases and J by 2 bases, with 16 bases between them. The germline gives CDR1 SGHNT, CDR2 YYREEE (reference sequence). This CDR3 comprises 14 residues. The chain's CDR3 is CARRPRTVNYGYTF. The CDR3 coding sequence is TGTGCCAGAAGACCTCGGACAGTCAACTATGGCTACACCTTC.

This clonotype was seen at least ten times. This chain joins TRBV7-9 and TRBJ2-7; TRBD1 matches at 7 bases. This CDR3 spans 15 amino acids. Germline CDR1 and CDR2: SEHNR and FQNEAQ (reference sequence). With V trimmed by 2 bases and J by 2 bases, 6 bases remained unmatched. The CDR3 spells CASSLRDSKTYEQYF. CDR3 coding DNA: TGTGCCAGCAGCTTAAGGGACAGCAAAACCTACGAGCAGTACTTC.

This clonotype was observed many times. This CDR3 is CASSFRRDPGNTIYF. CDR3 sequence (DNA): TGTGCCAGCAGTTTTCGCCGGGACCCTGGAAACACCATATATTTT. V usage is TRBV12-3 or TRBV12-4 and J usage is TRBJ1-3; D possibly corresponds to TRBD1 (5 bases). Trimming pared 3 bases from V and 2 bases from J, leaving 11 bases between. The length of the CDR3 is 15 residues.

Only a few counts were recorded for this clonotype. The chain recombines TRBV24-1 with TRBJ1-2; 9 nucleotides agree with TRBD1. The CDR3 length is 16 residues. Germline V gene sequence: CDR1 KGHDR, CDR2 SFDVKD. Trimming cost V 3 bases and J 6 bases; bases outside gene matches: 10. The CDR3 here is CATSDGPLQGAHGYTF. The DNA of the CDR3 is TGTGCCACCAGTGATGGGCCCCTACAGGGGGCACATGGCTACACCTTC.

This clonotype was observed a handful of times. J is TRBJ1-1 and V is TRBV2; 9 nucleotides match TRBD1. CDR1 is SNHLY and CDR2 is FYNNEI in the germline V gene. J lost 5 bases, V lost 9 bases, and 10 bases had no gene match. The CDR3 is 14 residues long. As DNA, the CDR3 is TGTGCCAGGAACCGGGACAGGGATCGAACTGAAGCTTTCTTT. This encodes CARNRDRDRTEAFF.

The CDR3 region has the DNA TGTGCCAGCAGCCAAGATTGGGGGGGGGGCGAGCAGTACTTC. Translating gives CASSQDWGGGEQYF. This chain links TRBV4-2 with TRBJ2-7; 7 bases agree with TRBD2. Germline V gene data show CDR1 as LGHNA and CDR2 as YNFKEQ. The CDR3 spans 14 residues. With 0 bases clipped from V and 6 bases from J, the junction kept 5 bases outside the gene matches.

The rearrangement links TRBV19 to TRBJ2-5; 8 bases fit TRBD1. The CDR3 consists of 18 residues. Per germline, CDR1 LNHDA and CDR2 SQIVND (reference sequence). V trimming: 0 bases; J trimming: 3 bases; junction bases outside the gene matches: 12. The CDR3 sequence: CASSIDWGTGFYEETQYF. CDR3 coding DNA: TGTGCCAGTAGTATAGATTGGGGGACAGGTTTTTATGAAGAGACCCAGTACTTC. Full variable domain (outside the CDR3, taken from reference TRBV19 and TRBJ2-5): DGGITQSPKYLFRKEGQNVTLSCEQNLNHDAMYWYRQDPGQGLRLIYYSQIVNDFQKGDIAEGYSVSREKKESFPLTVTSAQKNPTAFYLCASSIDWGTGFYEETQYFGPGTRLLVL.

This clonotype was found a few times. The chain couples TRBV4-1 to TRBJ2-1; D remains unclear. The CDR3 extends over 12 amino acids. V lost 2 bases and J lost 8, with 7 bases in between. CDR1 MGHRA and CDR2 YSYEKL come from the germline V gene. The CDR3 DNA is TGCGCCAGCAGCCAATGGGCTCATGAGCAGTTCTTC. Protein product: CASSQWAHEQFF.

This clonotype was picked up a small number of times. V gene TRBV12-3 or TRBV12-4 combines with J gene TRBJ2-7; TRBD2 aligns across 12 bases. CDR3 length equals 14 residues. J lost 4 bases, V lost 10 bases, and 8 bases had no gene match. The CDR3 DNA follows: TGTGCCACCCGGACTAGCGGGAATCCATACGAGCAGTACTTC. Translation gives CATRTSGNPYEQYF.

This clonotype occurred a few times. This chain connects TRBV5-6 to TRBJ2-2; D gene unclear. The germline CDR1 and CDR2 sequences are SGHDT and YYEEEE. Trimming stripped 4 bases from V and 4 bases from J, with 14 bases between. The CDR3 covers 15 residues. CDR3 loop: CASSEVWQTTGELFF. The CDR3 DNA reads as TGTGCCAGCAGCGAAGTGTGGCAGACCACCGGGGAGCTGTTTTTT.

This clonotype was found many times. The CDR3 DNA sequence: TGTGCCAGCAGCTTGAGGGATCCTAACAATGAGCAGTTCTTC. Its protein product is CASSLRDPNNEQFF. This rearrangement joins TRBV5-4 to TRBJ2-1, with D uncertain. The CDR3 spans 14 residues. The germline CDR1 and CDR2 sequences are SGHNT and YYREEE (reference sequence). The germline V and J ends were trimmed by 1 base and 5 bases, with 10 bases remaining between them.

This clonotype was detected many times. This chain uses TRBV12-3 or TRBV12-4 with TRBJ1-1; possibly TRBD1 for D (5 bases). This CDR3 comprises 17 residues. Trimming left V 7 bases short and J 1 base short, with 22 bases between. The CDR3 spells CASTIPDRSRSNTEAFF. The DNA of the CDR3 is TGTGCCAGCACCATTCCCGACAGATCCAGGTCGAACACTGAAGCTTTCTTT.

This clonotype was seen a handful of times. The chain carries TRBV10-3 and TRBJ1-2, with 7 nucleotides matching TRBD1. V was pared by 6 bases and J by 8 bases, with 6 bases of the junction left unmatched. The germline V gene encodes CDR1 ENHRY and CDR2 SYGVKD. The CDR3 is made up of 12 amino acids. The CDR3 DNA follows: TGTGCCATCAGAGACAGGGAGGGAGGCTACACCTTC. It encodes CAIRDREGGYTF.